The 23 T cell receptor beta chains below all came from one sample that was sequenced in a study of blood T cell repertoires in COVID-19 (TCRdb year 2020). Library generation was performed with the immunoSEQ multiplex PCR assay. TCRdb stores this immuneACCESS table with in-frame sequences only. Part of the clones is absent; in the studies checked, under half of the shortfall reflects unresolved V genes, and no reason is known for the rest. The sample profile shows over 25,000 clones; nearly 90% of them were found once. The ten largest clones take up about 1.5% of the sample. Sequenced input: peripheral blood. Receptors were obtained from a woman aged 55-69 years with active COVID-19.

The chain joins TRBV6-1 to TRBJ2-7; D unclear. Trimming stripped 1 base from V and 3 bases from J, with 7 bases between. This CDR3 comprises 13 residues. Looked up from germline, CDR1 is MNHNS and CDR2 is SASEGT. CDR3 in DNA: TGTGCCAGCAGTGAAGACCCAGACTACGAGCAGTACTTC. This translates into CASSEDPDYEQYF.

The J gene is TRBJ2-3, the V gene TRBV5-4; TRBD2 matches 7 bases. This CDR3 region has 13 residues. J gave up 10 bases and V 4 bases, and 9 bases lay outside the gene matches. The germline V gene encodes CDR1 SGHNT and CDR2 YYREEE (reference sequence). CDR3 sequence (DNA): TGTGCCAGCAGCAAACGACTAGCAGAAGCGCAGTATTTT. This gives the protein CASSKRLAEAQYF.

This clone was counted a few times. The J gene is TRBJ1-6, the V gene TRBV4-1, with no clear D. V was cut by 1 base and J by 9 bases, with 10 bases left in between. The CDR3 runs 14 residues. Per the germline V gene, CDR1 is MGHRA and CDR2 is YSYEKL. CDR3 residues: CASSQATDFSPLHF. The CDR3 DNA is TGCGCCAGCAGCCAAGCAACAGATTTTTCACCCCTCCACTTT.

The chain combines TRBV19 with TRBJ1-5; TRBD1 aligns across 8 bases. CDR1 is LNHDA, CDR2 SQIVND, per germline (reference sequence). The CDR3 runs to 17 residues. The ends lost 5 bases at V and 5 bases at J; junction bases unmatched: 14. As DNA, the CDR3 is TGTGCCAGTAGTCCATCCAGGGACAGGCTATCCCATCAGCCCCAGCATTTT. Translation: CASSPSRDRLSHQPQHF.

V usage is TRBV6-5 and J usage is TRBJ2-1; possibly TRBD1 for D (6 bases). The CDR3 extends over 13 amino acids. Germline values: CDR1 MNHEY, CDR2 SVGAGI. The V and J ends lost 6 bases and 9 bases respectively, with 15 bases between them. The CDR3 nucleotides read TGTGCCAGCAGGAACCCACAGGGCGGTGAGCAGTTCTTC. Translation gives CASRNPQGGEQFF.

The chain couples TRBV12-3 or TRBV12-4 to TRBJ2-7; D is unclear. Trimming took off 6 bases at V and 4 bases at J, with 10 bases between the two ends. The CDR3 runs to 12 residues. CDR3 loop: CASSHDLYEQYF. CDR3 DNA sequence: TGTGCCAGCAGCCACGACTTATACGAGCAGTACTTC.

The rearrangement joins TRBV11-2 to TRBJ2-3; 7 nucleotides match TRBD2. CDR1 and CDR2 (germline): SGHAT, FQNNGV. Trimming at V came to 2 bases and at J to 2 bases, leaving 7 bases not matched to a gene. This CDR3 region has 16 residues. The CDR3 loop reads CASSLIRGVPTDTQYF. CDR3 DNA: TGTGCCAGCAGCTTAATCCGGGGGGTCCCCACAGATACGCAGTATTTT.

The chain is built from TRBV3-1 (or the pseudogene TRBV3-2) and TRBJ1-2; no firm D call. The V gene lost 6 bases and the J gene lost 4 bases, with 9 bases spanning the gap. The germline V gene encodes CDR1 LGHDT and CDR2 YNNKEL (reference sequence). The CDR3 has 12 amino acids. The CDR3 nucleotides are TGTGCCAGCAGTCCATCCCCCTATGGCTACACCTTC. Protein: CASSPSPYGYTF.

The V and J genes are TRBV5-8 and TRBJ1-6; D is undetermined. With 1 base removed from V and 0 bases from J, the gap between germline ends came to 5 bases. This CDR3 is built from 15 residues. The V gene's germline CDR1 is SGHTS and CDR2 YDEGEE. The CDR3 nucleotides are TGTGCCAGCAGCTTGAAGAGCTCCTATAATTCACCCCTCCACTTT. It yields the protein CASSLKSSYNSPLHF.

The chain combines TRBV28 with TRBJ2-2; a weak D match, TRBD1 (6 bases). The V and J ends lost 2 bases and 1 base respectively, with 20 bases between them. The CDR3 extends over 19 amino acids. Germline-derived CDR1 and CDR2 are MDHEN and SYDVKM. The DNA for the CDR3 is TGTGCCAGCAGTTTAGAGAAAGTGGGCCAGGGGTTGAACACCGGGGAGCTGTTTTTT. Translating gives CASSLEKVGQGLNTGELFF.

The chain combines TRBV7-2 with TRBJ1-2, with D possibly matching TRBD1 (6 bases). Trimming shortened V by 5 bases and J by 4 bases, and 11 bases separated the two germline ends. Germline-derived CDR1 and CDR2 are SGHTA and FQGNSA. This CDR3 region has 13 residues. CDR3 DNA: TGTGCCAGCAGCGTACAGGGATCCTATGGCTACACCTTC. The encoded protein is CASSVQGSYGYTF.

V is TRBV5-4 and J is TRBJ1-3; TRBD1 is a possible D gene (6 bases). The CDR3 sequence is 12 residues long. CDR1 is SGHNT, CDR2 YYREEE, per germline (reference sequence). V was clipped by 2 bases and J by 8 bases, with 8 bases between them. In DNA, the CDR3 is TGTGCCAGCAGCTTAGAGGGGGACACCATATATTTT. This encodes CASSLEGDTIYF.

The sample holds one count of this clone. This chain joins TRBV6-5 and TRBJ2-3; 13 bases fit TRBD2. With V trimmed by 9 bases and J by 7 bases, 4 bases remained unmatched. In germline, CDR1 is MNHEY, CDR2 SVGAGI. The CDR3 consists of 13 residues. The CDR3 spells CASSGLAGNTQYF. CDR3 sequence (DNA): TGTGCCAGTTCGGGACTAGCGGGGAATACGCAGTATTTT.

This clone was seen a handful of times. The V call is TRBV7-9, the J call TRBJ2-7; 7 bases fit TRBD2. The CDR3 runs to 12 residues. With V trimmed by 8 bases and J by 7 bases, 8 bases remained unmatched. CDR1 SEHNR and CDR2 FQNEAQ come from the germline V gene (reference sequence). CDR3 coding DNA: TGTGCCAGCGTCTCGTCCGGGGGGGAGCAGTACTTC. It specifies CASVSSGGEQYF.

The rearrangement uses TRBV5-1 and TRBJ2-7, with D possibly matching TRBD1 (6 bases). Germline CDR1 reads SGHRS; CDR2 reads YFSETQ. The CDR3 sequence is 14 residues long. Trimming shortened V by 5 bases and J by 4 bases, and 16 bases separated the two germline ends. CDR3 DNA: TGCGCCAGCAGGCCACCGGGACAACTATACGAGCAGTACTTC. As protein: CASRPPGQLYEQYF.

V gene TRBV7-8 combines with J gene TRBJ1-4, with unresolved D. This CDR3 is built from 12 residues. CDR1 SGHVS and CDR2 FQNEAQ come from the germline V gene. V was clipped by 1 base and J by 13 bases, with 10 bases between them. Here the CDR3 DNA reads TGTGCCAGCAGCTTAGATCCAGGAGGACTGTTTTTT. Residues: CASSLDPGGLFF.

The CDR3 protein is CAWTVRNTEAFF. The CDR3 DNA reads as TGTGCCTGGACAGTCCGGAACACTGAAGCTTTCTTT. This chain uses TRBV30 with TRBJ1-1, with D unresolved. The CDR3 consists of 12 residues. Germline V gene lookup returns CDR1 GTSNPN and CDR2 SVGIG (reference sequence). V was shortened by 4 bases and J by 1 base, with 7 bases between the two germline ends.

The genes are TRBV5-4 and TRBJ2-7; 8 bases align to TRBD2. The CDR3 extends over 14 amino acids. V shed 5 bases, J shed 4 bases, and the junction held 8 bases outside the gene matches. Germline CDR1 SGHNT, CDR2 YYREEE (reference sequence). In DNA, the CDR3 is TGTGCCAGCAGTTCAACAGCGGGAGTATACGAGCAGTACTTC. Its protein is CASSSTAGVYEQYF.

This clone was recorded only once. The rearrangement links TRBV10-1 to TRBJ2-3, with D tentatively TRBD2 (7 bases). CDR1 is WNHNN and CDR2 is SYGVQD in the germline V gene (reference sequence). Trimming left V 5 bases short and J 2 bases short, with 17 bases between. This CDR3 spans 16 amino acids. The CDR3 nucleotides are TGCGCCAGCAGTCCAGGGGCGCGGGGGTCCACAGATACGCAGTATTTT. This gives the protein CASSPGARGSTDTQYF.

V is TRBV28 and J is TRBJ2-1; unclear D gene. V lost 8 bases and J 2 bases, leaving 40 bases between the germline ends. The germline CDR1 and CDR2 sequences are MDHEN and SYDVKM. The CDR3 contains 23 residues. CDR3 nucleotides: TGTGCCAGCGAAGTGGGCCGGCCTTACCTCGTCCTCAATACCGACATCACCTACAATGAGCAGTTCTTC. Its translation: CASEVGRPYLVLNTDITYNEQFF.

This chain connects TRBV28 to TRBJ1-1; tentatively, D is TRBD1 (6 bases). With 3 bases removed from V and 3 bases from J, the gap between germline ends came to 14 bases. Germline V lookup: CDR1 MDHEN, CDR2 SYDVKM. This CDR3 is 15 amino acids long. CDR3 DNA sequence: TGTGCCAGCAGTTTCCTCCAAGGGGGGGACACTGAAGCTTTCTTT. Amino acid sequence: CASSFLQGGDTEAFF.

The chain employs TRBV10-3 and TRBJ1-1; D possibly corresponds to TRBD1 (6 bases). Trimming removed 7 bases from V and 5 bases from J, with 14 bases in between. Looked up from germline, CDR1 is ENHRY and CDR2 is SYGVKD. CDR3 length equals 13 residues. The CDR3 nucleotides read TGTGCCATCAAGAGGGCAGGGGTTACTGAAGCTTTCTTT. As protein: CAIKRAGVTEAFF.

CDR3 protein: CASPSGTSGIDEQFF. CDR3 sequence (DNA): TGTGCCAGCCCATCCGGGACTAGCGGGATAGATGAGCAGTTCTTC. The chain is built from TRBV18 and TRBJ2-1; TRBD2 agrees at 13 bases. V gave up 8 bases and J gave up 8 bases; unmatched junction bases: 9. The CDR3 extends over 15 amino acids. Germline lookup yields CDR1 KGHSH and CDR2 LQKENI.